The rows below give T cell receptor beta chains drawn from one sample of a study of Ad26.COV2.S vaccination and SARS-CoV-2 variants. Using immunoSEQ multiplex PCR, the repertoire was profiled, and TCRdb retains in-frame clones only, with some absent. The sample carries around 370,000 clones, around 84% recorded once. The specimen comprised peripheral blood, sampled in a trial of Ad26.COV2.S vaccine versus placebo. These receptors were collected from a person aged 18-65 years who received the Ad26.COV2.S COVID-19 vaccine or a placebo. Both conserved end residues are part of each CDR3. D genes are given only for firm matches. The listing skips clone size in some rows; elsewhere it reads once, few, many or a size class.

v_gene	d_gene	len	abundance	j_gene	CDR3aa	CDR3nt
TRBV29-1	-	13	-	TRBJ2-1	CSATAPLLNEQFF	TGCAGCGCAACAGCACCCCTCCTCAATGAGCAGTTCTTC
TRBV6-6	TRBD2	16	many	TRBJ2-7	CASSPRTSGRPYEQYF	TGTGCCAGCAGTCCCCGGACTAGCGGGAGACCATACGAGCAGTACTTC
TRBV2	-	15	-	TRBJ1-6	CASSEVSSYNSPLHF	TGTGCCAGCAGTGAGGTCAGCTCCTATAATTCACCCCTCCACTTT
TRBV5-4	-	15	-	TRBJ1-1	CASSPDYYGETEAFF	TGTGCCAGCAGCCCGGACTATTATGGAGAAACTGAAGCTTTCTTT
TRBV12-3/TRBV12-4	-	13	-	TRBJ1-3	CASSYRDGHTIYF	TGTGCCAGCAGTTACAGGGATGGGCACACCATATATTTT
TRBV7-9	TRBD1	13	-	TRBJ1-1	CASSLGGQVEAFF	TGTGCCAGCAGCTTAGGGGGACAGGTTGAAGCTTTCTTT
TRBV10-3	-	16	-	TRBJ2-2	CAISELGGRSTGELFF	TGTGCCATCAGTGAGTTGGGGGGCAGGAGCACCGGGGAGCTGTTTTTT
TRBV5-4	TRBD1	16	-	TRBJ2-2	CASSTTGQGYTGELFF	TGTGCCAGCAGCACAACCGGACAGGGGTACACCGGGGAGCTGTTTTTT
TRBV4-3	TRBD1	17	-	TRBJ2-1	CASSITRGTGVYNEQFF	TGCGCCAGCAGCATCACCCGCGGGACAGGGGTTTACAATGAGCAGTTCTTC
TRBV7-9	-	14	-	TRBJ2-7	CASSLGGSAFGQYF	TGTGCCAGCAGCCTCGGTGGCTCCGCGTTCGGGCAGTACTTC
TRBV4-1	-	12	-	TRBJ2-5	CASRGQQETQYF	TGCGCCAGCCGGGGGCAGCAAGAGACCCAGTACTTC
TRBV3-1/TRBV3-2	-	14	-	TRBJ2-3	CASSPLGSTDTQYF	TGTGCCAGCAGCCCCCTAGGGAGCACAGATACGCAGTATTTT
TRBV6-6	-	15	-	TRBJ1-3	CASSYVQGLENTIYF	TGTGCCAGCAGTTACGTCCAGGGTTTAGAAAACACCATATATTTT
TRBV24-1	-	15	-	TRBJ2-2	CATSDPRGPTGELFF	TGTGCCACCAGTGACCCCAGGGGACCAACCGGGGAGCTGTTTTTT
TRBV12-2	-	14	once	TRBJ2-1	CASRLAGSYNEQFF	TGTGCAAGTCGCTTAGCTGGTTCCTACAATGAGCAGTTCTTC
TRBV6-4	-	14	-	TRBJ2-5	CASSPTGTQETQYF	TGTGCCAGCAGTCCTACTGGGACCCAAGAGACCCAGTACTTC
TRBV5-1	TRBD2	16	-	TRBJ2-1	CASSASGRAPYNEQFF	TGCGCCAGCAGCGCTAGCGGGAGGGCCCCCTACAATGAGCAGTTCTTC
TRBV2	-	13	once	TRBJ2-2	CASRIYNTGELFF	TGTGCCAGCAGGATATATAACACCGGGGAGCTGTTTTTT
TRBV7-8	-	13	many	TRBJ2-7	CASNSGRSYEQYF	TGTGCCAGCAACTCTGGGAGGTCCTACGAGCAGTACTTC
TRBV7-2	-	14	-	TRBJ1-1	CASSLVHMNTEAFF	TGTGCCAGCAGCTTAGTTCACATGAACACTGAAGCTTTCTTT
TRBV28	TRBD1	14	once	TRBJ2-7	CASSRPTKGAEQYF	TGTGCCAGCAGCAGGCCAACCAAGGGGGCCGAGCAGTACTTC
TRBV4-3	-	13	once	TRBJ1-1	CASSPRGDTEAFF	TGCGCCAGCAGCCCACGGGGGGATACTGAAGCTTTCTTT
TRBV30	-	14	-	TRBJ1-2	CAWSGDSAGYGYTF	TGTGCCTGGAGTGGGGACTCAGCGGGCTATGGCTACACCTTC
TRBV6-5	-	14	-	TRBJ2-3	CASTQRTQGDTQYF	TGTGCCAGCACTCAGAGGACACAAGGAGATACGCAGTATTTT
TRBV19	-	16	-	TRBJ2-7	CASSPTPQASSYEQYF	TGTGCCAGTAGCCCGACCCCGCAGGCTAGCTCCTACGAGCAGTACTTC
TRBV14	-	14	-	TRBJ1-1	CASSQGDGRLGAFF	TGTGCCAGCAGCCAAGGGGACGGCCGGTTAGGAGCTTTCTTT
TRBV30	-	13	-	TRBJ1-2	CAWTITGTYGYTF	TGTGCCTGGACGATCACAGGGACCTATGGCTACACCTTC
TRBV29-1	-	13	-	TRBJ2-2	CSAGQVNTGELFF	TGCAGTGCCGGGCAGGTGAACACCGGGGAGCTGTTTTTT